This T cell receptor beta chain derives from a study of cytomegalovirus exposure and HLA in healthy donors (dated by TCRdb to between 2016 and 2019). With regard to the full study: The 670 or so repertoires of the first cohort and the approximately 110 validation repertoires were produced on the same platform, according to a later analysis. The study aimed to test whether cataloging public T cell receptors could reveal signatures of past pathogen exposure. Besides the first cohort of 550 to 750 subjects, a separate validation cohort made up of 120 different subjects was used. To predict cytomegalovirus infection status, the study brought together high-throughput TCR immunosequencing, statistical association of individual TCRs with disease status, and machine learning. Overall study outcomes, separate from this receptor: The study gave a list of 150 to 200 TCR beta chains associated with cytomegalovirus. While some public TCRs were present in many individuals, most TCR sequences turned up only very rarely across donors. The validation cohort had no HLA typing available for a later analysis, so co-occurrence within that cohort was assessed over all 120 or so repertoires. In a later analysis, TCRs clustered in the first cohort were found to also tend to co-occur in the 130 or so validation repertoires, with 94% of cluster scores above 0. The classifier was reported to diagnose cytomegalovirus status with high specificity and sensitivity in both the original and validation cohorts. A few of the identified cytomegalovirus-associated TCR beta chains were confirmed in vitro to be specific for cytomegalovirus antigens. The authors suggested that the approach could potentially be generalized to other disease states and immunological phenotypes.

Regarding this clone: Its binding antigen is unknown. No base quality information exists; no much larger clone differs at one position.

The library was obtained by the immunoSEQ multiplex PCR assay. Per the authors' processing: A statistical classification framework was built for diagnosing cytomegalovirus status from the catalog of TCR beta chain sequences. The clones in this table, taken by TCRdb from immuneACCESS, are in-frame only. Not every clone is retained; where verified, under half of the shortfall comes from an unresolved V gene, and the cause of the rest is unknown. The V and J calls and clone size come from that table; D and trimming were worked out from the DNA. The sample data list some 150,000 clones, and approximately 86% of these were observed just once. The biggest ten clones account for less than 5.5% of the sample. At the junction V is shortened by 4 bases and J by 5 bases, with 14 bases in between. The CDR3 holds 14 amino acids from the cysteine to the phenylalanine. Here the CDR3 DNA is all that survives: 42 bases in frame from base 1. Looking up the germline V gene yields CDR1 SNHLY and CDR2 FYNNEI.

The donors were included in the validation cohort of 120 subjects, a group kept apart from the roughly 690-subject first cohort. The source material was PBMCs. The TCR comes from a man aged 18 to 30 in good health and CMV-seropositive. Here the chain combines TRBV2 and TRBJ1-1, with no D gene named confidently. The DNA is TGTGCCAGCAGTGTCGGCCTCCGAGGGACTGAAGCTTTCTTT. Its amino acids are CASSVGLRGTEAFF.